This T cell receptor beta chain was retrieved from a study of T cell changes during pregnancy in multiple sclerosis. Only in-frame clones appear in the TCRdb table, and some are missing; sequencing was by immunoSEQ multiplex PCR. This sample has approximately 59,000 clones, with about 90% found just once. Between the trimmed V and J ends, which lost 3 bases and 2 bases, there was a span of 13 bases. The length of the CDR3 is 15 residues. Germline lookup yields CDR1 LGHNA and CDR2 YSLEER. This TCR was recovered from a female donor in good health, enrolled as a control in a pregnancy study. The chain uses TRBV4-3 and TRBJ1-1; possible D gene TRBD1, 5 bases. The sequencing here drew on peripheral blood, taken in the third trimester of pregnancy. This CDR3 reads CASSHLRTQNTEAFF. In DNA form, the CDR3 reads TGCGCCAGCAGCCACCTTCGGACACAAAACACTGAAGCTTTCTTT.